This section outlines one T cell receptor beta chain sequence together with its context. Its antigen remains unidentified. This record comes from a study of early T cells in non-severe SARS-CoV-2 infection. Per germline, CDR1 LGHDT and CDR2 YNNKEL (reference sequence). The germline V and J ends were trimmed by 2 bases and 5 bases, with 18 bases remaining between them. The CDR3 extends over 16 amino acids. Study-level points and caveats: Private and CD4 specificities were missed by VDJdb matching, skewed to anti-spike CD8.

The library protocol tagged individual cDNA molecules with unique molecular identifiers. TCRdb reprocessed the 5' RACE reads with MiXCR, giving one entry per CDR3 protein. Of around 78,000 distinct CDR3 sequences in the sample, 10% were seen once. The J gene is TRBJ2-5, the V gene TRBV3-1, with D possibly being TRBD1 (6 bases). This clonotype was sampled from an adult who was a healthcare worker with PCR-confirmed SARS-CoV-2 infection or an uninfected control (not recorded which). The material sequenced was whole blood, taken at baseline. The CDR3 DNA is TGTGCCAGCAGCCAAAACTTCGGGACCCAGGGGGAGACCCAGTACTTC. Translating gives CASSQNFGTQGETQYF.